These 16 T cell receptor beta chains came from one sample sequenced in a study of T cells in women clearing cervical HPV infection. Profiling relied on immunoSEQ multiplex PCR, and the TCRdb table lists in-frame clones only, not all of them. This repertoire comprises 25,000 to 30,000 clones; its ten largest clones make up more than 9.5%. The source material was blood buffy coat. The receptors were sampled from a woman aged 18-69 years with a cervical HPV16 infection that either progressed to CIN3+ or cleared (not recorded which).

With respect to this clone: The CDR3 end lies 3 residues beyond the end of the read and is filled in from the germline J gene. V usage is TRBV7-2 and J usage is TRBJ2-7; 9 nucleotides align to TRBD1. Germline loops: CDR1 SGHTA, CDR2 FQGNSA. CDR3 length: 14 amino acids. Losses at the gene ends were 5 bases for V and 3 bases for J; bases not matched to a gene: 5. CDR3 amino acids: CASSPQDRGYEQYF. The part of the CDR3 DNA that was read is TGTGCCAGCAGCCCGCAGGACAGGGGCTACGAG.

Concerning this clone: The observed sequence ends 3 residues before the CDR3 terminus, with the missing tail filled in from the germline J gene. The J gene is TRBJ2-1, the V gene TRBV20-1; 8 nucleotides line up with TRBD2. After removal of 6 bases from V and 4 bases from J, the junction contained 11 bases not matched to a gene. This CDR3 has 15 residues. In germline, CDR1 is DFQATT, CDR2 SNEGSKA (reference sequence). The CDR3 here is CSAGGTRADYNEQFF. Incomplete CDR3 DNA: TGCAGTGCGGGAGGGACTAGGGCGGATTACAATGAG.

The CDR3 bases that were read are TGCAGCGCCGGCGACAGGGCTCGGCAAGAGACG. It specifies CSAGDRARQET. The whole CDR3 is CSAGDRARQETQYF. The J gene is TRBJ2-3, the V gene TRBV29-1; 7 bases line up with TRBD1. The read ends 3 residues early relative to the CDR3; the germline J gene fills the gap. Germline assignment: CDR1 SQVTM and CDR2 ANQGSEA. The CDR3 totals 14 residues.

Regarding this clone: The read stops 3 residues short of the end of the CDR3; the missing end is completed from the germline J gene. The chain recombines TRBV7-6 with TRBJ2-7, with 9 bases aligning to TRBD1. The CDR3 is made up of 14 amino acids. Trimming took 4 bases from V and 2 from J; bases not matched to a gene: 3. The germline V gene has CDR1 SGHVS and CDR2 FNYEAQ. CDR3: CASSYRDRAYEQYF. The DNA read from the CDR3 is TGTGCCAGCAGCTACCGGGACAGGGCCTACGAG.

Turning to this clone: The read is 3 residues too short to cover the CDR3 end, so that end is filled in from the germline J gene. V is TRBV19 and J is TRBJ2-2; D perhaps matches TRBD1 (5 bases). The CDR3 is made up of 14 amino acids. Germline V gene sequence: CDR1 LNHDA, CDR2 SQIVND (reference sequence). The CDR3 here is CASTHRSGANVLFF. CDR3 DNA (partial): TGTGCCAGTACCCACAGATCTGGGGCCAACGTG. The variable domain in full, completed from reference TRBV19 and TRBJ2-2, reads DGGITQSPKYLFRKEGQNVTLSCEQNLNHDAMYWYRQDPGQGLRLIYYSQIVNDFQKGDIAEGYSVSREKKESFPLTVTSAQKNPTAFYLCASTHRSGANVLFFGEGSRLTVL.

A remark on this clone: The read falls 3 residues short of the CDR3 end, and the missing part is taken from the germline J gene. V is TRBV9 and J is TRBJ2-7; no clear D gene. The V gene lost 3 bases and the J gene lost 0 bases, with 10 bases spanning the gap. The germline CDR1 and CDR2 sequences are SGDLS and YYNGEE. There are 14 residues in the CDR3. CDR3 bases read: TGTGCCAGCAGCGCAAGCGCGAGCTCCTACGAG. Its protein product is CASSASASSYE. The full CDR3 is CASSASASSYEQYF. The full variable domain, in which reference TRBV9 and TRBJ2-7 provide the parts outside the CDR3, is DSGVTQTPKHLITATGQRVTLRCSPRSGDLSVYWYQQSLDQGLQFLIQYYNGEERAKGNILERFSAQQFPDLHSELNLSSLELGDSALYFCASSASASSYEQYFGPGTRLTVT.

Comment on this clone: The read ends 3 residues shy of where the CDR3 ends; the end is completed using the germline J gene. The chain is built from TRBV11-2 and TRBJ2-5; D possibly corresponds to TRBD2 (5 bases). Germline V gives CDR1 SGHAT, CDR2 FQNNGV. The CDR3 covers 14 residues. With 5 bases removed from V and 6 bases from J, the gap between germline ends came to 16 bases. The sequenced part of the CDR3 DNA is TGTGCCAGCAGCCTCAGTGAGGGCCAGCAGACC. Amino acid sequence: CASSLSEGQQT. The whole CDR3 sequence is CASSLSEGQQTQYF.

Remarks on this clone: From the germline J gene comes the end of the CDR3, since the read stops 3 residues before it. The chain couples TRBV5-5 to TRBJ2-7, with no clear D. The V and J ends lost 0 bases and 0 bases respectively, with 7 bases between them. The CDR3 is 14 amino acids. The germline CDR1 and CDR2 sequences are SGHKS and YYEKEE (reference sequence). CDR3 DNA, as far as it was read: TGTGCCAGCAGCTTGGGTTTTTACTCCTACGAG. Its translation is CASSLGFYSYE. The whole CDR3 protein is CASSLGFYSYEQYF. Complete variable domain (other parts from reference TRBV5-5 and TRBJ2-7): DAGVTQSPTHLIKTRGQQVTLRCSPISGHKSVSWYQQVLGQGPQFIFQYYEKEERGRGNFPDRFSARQFPNYSSELNVNALLLGDSALYLCASSLGFYSYEQYFGPGTRLTVT.

Worth noting for this clone: The CDR3 end falls 3 residues outside the read, so it is completed with the germline J gene. The rearrangement links TRBV20-1 to TRBJ2-1; TRBD2 agrees at 8 bases. V lost 2 bases to trimming and J lost 4 bases; unmatched junction nucleotides: 7. This CDR3 contains 15 residues. Germline values: CDR1 DFQATT, CDR2 SNEGSKA (reference sequence). The sequenced CDR3 bases are TGCAGTGCTAGATTTCTACTAGCGGTATACAATGAG. This translates into CSARFLLAVYNE. The entire CDR3 is CSARFLLAVYNEQFF.

Notes on this clone: The CDR3 extends 3 residues past the end of the read, so its final part is completed from the germline J gene. The genes are TRBV20-1 and TRBJ2-4; possibly TRBD2 for D (6 bases). The CDR3 runs to 15 residues. The V end was cut by 6 bases, the J end by 0 bases, with 15 bases between. The germline gives CDR1 DFQATT, CDR2 SNEGSKA (reference sequence). The CDR3 reads CSAAQGLLAKNIQYF. The sequenced part of the CDR3 DNA is TGCAGTGCAGCTCAGGGACTTCTAGCCAAAAACATT.

In regard to this clone: The CDR3 end falls 3 residues outside the read, so it is completed with the germline J gene. The J gene is TRBJ1-4, the V gene TRBV19, with 12 nucleotides matching TRBD1. Unmatched junction bases numbered 17, after V lost 5 bases and J lost 10 bases. This CDR3 comprises 18 residues. The germline gives CDR1 LNHDA, CDR2 SQIVND (reference sequence). CDR3 protein: CASSPLRGTGGVLGKLFF. CDR3 bases read: TGTGCCAGTAGTCCCCTCCGGGGGACAGGGGGCGTGTTAGGAAAA.

Of note for this clone: The missing CDR3 end, 3 residues past where the read stops, is filled in from the germline J gene. The chain is built from TRBV6-1 and TRBJ2-7, with D possibly TRBD2 on 7 matching bases. The CDR3 covers 16 residues. Looked up from germline, CDR1 is MNHNS and CDR2 is SASEGT. V lost 3 bases and J 3 bases, leaving 18 bases between the germline ends. CDR3 bases read: TGTGCCAGCAGTGATTACGGGGGGCGAGGTAACTACGAG. Amino acids: CASSDYGGRGNYE. The CDR3, in full, reads CASSDYGGRGNYEQYF.

Remarks on this clone: Read sequence stops 3 residues before the CDR3 end, and the germline J gene provides the missing end. The J gene is TRBJ2-5, the V gene TRBV9; 12 nucleotides align to TRBD2. CDR3 length: 15 amino acids. V lost 2 bases and J lost 5; bases outside the gene matches: 4. Germline CDR1 is SGDLS and CDR2 is YYNGEE. Incomplete CDR3 DNA: TGTGCCAGCAGCGTCGGGCTAGCGGGAGGGGAGACC. Encoded protein: CASSVGLAGGET. The CDR3 in its entirety is CASSVGLAGGETQYF.

Notes on this clone: The read ends 3 residues shy of where the CDR3 ends; the end is completed using the germline J gene. This chain joins TRBV6-2 or TRBV6-3 and TRBJ2-5; D is perhaps TRBD1 (5 bases). The CDR3 runs 15 residues. V was clipped by 2 bases and J by 0 bases, with 10 bases between them. Germline CDR1 reads MNHEY; CDR2 reads SVGEGT. CDR3 sequence: CASSYATVDQETQYF. The covered CDR3 bases are TGTGCCAGCAGTTACGCGACAGTGGACCAAGAGACC.

Concerning this clone: The read finishes 3 residues shy of the CDR3 end, and the germline J gene is used to complete it. The genes are TRBV19 and TRBJ1-1; the D gene is possibly TRBD1 (6 bases). CDR3 length equals 19 residues. V shed 3 bases and J shed 3 bases, with 26 bases lying between them. Looked up from germline, CDR1 is LNHDA and CDR2 is SQIVND (reference sequence). This CDR3 reads CASSITTGGAAALYTEAFF. The CDR3 bases that were read are TGTGCCAGTAGTATTACGACGGGGGGGGCAGCCGCTCTCTACACTGAA.

As to this clone: The read ends 3 residues shy of where the CDR3 ends; the end is completed using the germline J gene. The V gene is TRBV20-1, the J gene TRBJ2-5; tentatively, D is TRBD2 (5 bases). The CDR3 sequence is 15 residues long. Germline lookup yields CDR1 DFQATT and CDR2 SNEGSKA (reference sequence). V lost 2 bases and J lost 2, with 15 bases in between. The chain's CDR3 is CSARISGRGQETQYF. The sequenced part of the CDR3 DNA is TGCAGTGCTAGAATCTCAGGCCGGGGTCAAGAGACC.